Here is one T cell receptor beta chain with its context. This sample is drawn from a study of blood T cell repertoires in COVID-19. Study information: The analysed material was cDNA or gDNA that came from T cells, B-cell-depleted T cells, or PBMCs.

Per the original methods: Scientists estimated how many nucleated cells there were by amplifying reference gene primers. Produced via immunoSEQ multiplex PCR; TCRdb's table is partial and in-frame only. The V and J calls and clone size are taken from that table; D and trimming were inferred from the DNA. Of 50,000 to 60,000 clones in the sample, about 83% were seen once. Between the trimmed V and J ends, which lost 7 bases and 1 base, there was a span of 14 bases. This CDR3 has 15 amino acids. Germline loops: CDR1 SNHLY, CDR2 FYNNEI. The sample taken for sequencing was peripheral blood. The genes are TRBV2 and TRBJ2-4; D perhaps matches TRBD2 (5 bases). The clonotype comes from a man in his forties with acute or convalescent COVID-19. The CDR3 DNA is TGTGCCAGCATCCTGGTAGGACTCGCCAAAAACATTCAGTACTTC. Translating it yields CASILVGLAKNIQYF.